This TCR beta chain is from a study of blood T cell repertoires in COVID-19. The data were produced by immunoSEQ multiplex PCR, yet TCRdb's version contains in-frame clones alone and is incomplete. The table lists approximately 270,000 clones, around 88% of them singletons. The CDR3 contains 13 residues. CDR1 is SGDLS and CDR2 is YYNGEE in the germline V gene. V was clipped by 4 bases and J by 4 bases, with 11 bases between them. Source material: peripheral blood. This clonotype was sampled from a woman under 40 with COVID-19, enrolled during active disease. The chain joins TRBV9 to TRBJ1-2; possible D gene TRBD1, 5 bases. This chain's CDR3 is CASSPDSGYGYTF. The CDR3 DNA is TGTGCCAGCAGCCCAGACAGTGGCTATGGCTACACCTTC.